Sequencing of this TCR beta chain was carried out in a study of human T cells and chemical hapten exposure. V was cut by 6 bases and J by 5 bases, with 35 bases left in between. This CDR3 region has 21 residues. The V gene's germline CDR1 is MRHNA and CDR2 SNTAGT. The time point here: patch test 3, about 24 weeks after DPC sensitization. Sample treatment: therapeutic diphenylcyclopropenone sensitization with weekly scalp DPC. One entry per CDR3 protein, called by TCRdb with MiXCR from the RACE reads. The data show 130,000 or so distinct CDR3 sequences, around 11% seen once. This receptor was obtained from a woman in her 50s with alopecia areata. Some clones in this sample may be carry-over from other donors' samples. Material: whole blood, obtained in connection with sensitization to the hapten diphenylcyclopropenone (DPC). The chain couples TRBV6-4 to TRBJ2-1; D possibly corresponds to TRBD1 (5 bases). The DNA of the CDR3 is TGTGCCAGCAGGGGTCCCGACCAGGGATCATACCGGGTTTCGAAGAACAATGAGCAGTTCTTC. This encodes CASRGPDQGSYRVSKNNEQFF.